Each of the 13 T cell receptor beta chains below was sequenced from the same sample in a study of T cells after posttransplantation cyclophosphamide (dated by TCRdb to about 2016). The receptor library was made with the immunoSEQ multiplex PCR assay. TCRdb took this table from immuneACCESS and kept in-frame rearrangements with V and J called. Such tables lack part of the clones; where checked against another copy, unresolved V genes explain under half of the gap, and the rest is unexplained. The sample records approximately 5,900 clones, 1.5% to 2% of which are singletons. Approximately 28% of the sample comes from the top ten. The intended sense of this specimen's treatment or condition label: high-dose cyclophosphamide on days +3 and +4 as single-agent GVHD prophylaxis. For conditioning, the PTCy patients got busulfan and fludarabine, then a related or unrelated marrow graft, followed by cyclophosphamide on days +3 and +4.

The sequences come from PBMCs, collected 242 days after a stem cell transplant with posttransplant cyclophosphamide. These receptors were collected from a male patient aged 25 to 39 who received an allogeneic stem cell transplant from a related donor, was CMV-positive, and had no GVHD. Donor T cells from the graft may be present among the T cells after a transplant.

This clone was seen only a few times. This chain links TRBV4-3 with TRBJ2-1; 8 nucleotides match TRBD2. Germline CDR1 and CDR2: LGHNA and YSLEER. The V segment lost 0 bases and the J segment 9 bases; nucleotides outside the gene matches: 10. The CDR3 consists of 16 residues. In DNA, the CDR3 is TGCGCCAGCAGCCAAGATGTCCAGCGGGAGATTTCTGAGCAGTTCTTC. This codes for CASSQDVQREISEQFF.

This rearrangement joins TRBV7-2 to TRBJ1-2; D ambiguous. The ends were cut back, 2 bases at V and 2 bases at J, with 6 bases in the middle. This CDR3 has 13 amino acids. Germline CDR1 is SGHTA and CDR2 is FQGNSA. The CDR3 sequence: CASSLQVNYGYTF. CDR3 in DNA: TGTGCCAGCAGCTTACAGGTGAACTATGGCTACACCTTC.

The DNA for the CDR3 is TGCGCCAGCAGCCAAGATACCGCGGGCAGGTGGGGTCAGCCCCAGCATTTT. It encodes CASSQDTAGRWGQPQHF. J is TRBJ1-5 and V is TRBV4-3; the D is unclear. The V end lost 0 bases, the J end lost 6 bases, and 18 bases lay between the germline ends. This CDR3 is 17 amino acids long. Germline V gives CDR1 LGHNA, CDR2 YSLEER.

This sequence joins TRBV7-3 and TRBJ2-2; TRBD1 matches 7 bases. The V segment lost 2 bases and the J segment 2 bases; nucleotides outside the gene matches: 2. The CDR3 extends over 15 amino acids. The germline gives CDR1 SGHTA, CDR2 FQGTGA. DNA of the CDR3: TGTGCCAGCAGCTTAGACAGGGATAACACCGGGGAGCTGTTTTTT. Its translation is CASSLDRDNTGELFF.

This clone was recorded a few times. This chain connects TRBV5-8 to TRBJ2-5; TRBD2 aligns across 15 bases. Germline CDR1 and CDR2: SGHTS and YDEGEE. The CDR3 totals 20 residues. With V trimmed by 1 base and J by 5 bases, 15 bases remained unmatched. DNA of the CDR3: TGTGCCAGCAGCTTGATGAAGGGGGGACTAGCGGGAGGTGAAGCTGAGACCCAGTACTTC. Translation gives CASSLMKGGLAGGEAETQYF.

A few counts support this clone. The V and J genes are TRBV4-2 and TRBJ2-4; TRBD1 aligns across 9 bases. Germline-derived CDR1 and CDR2 are LGHNA and YNFKEQ. The V gene end was trimmed by 4 bases and the J gene end by 5 bases; junction bases not matched to a gene: 6. This CDR3 region has 15 residues. The CDR3 is CASSPGDRAENIQYF. In DNA form, the CDR3 reads TGTGCCAGCAGCCCCGGGGACAGGGCAGAAAACATTCAGTACTTC.

A word on this clone: Other DNA variants within this sample encode the same CDR3. V and J are TRBV27 and TRBJ1-3, with unresolved D. The germline CDR1 and CDR2 sequences are MNHEY and SMNVEV (reference sequence). The V gene lost 4 bases and the J gene lost 4 bases, with 5 bases spanning the gap. The CDR3 has 12 amino acids. Here the CDR3 reads CASSSQGNTIYF. The CDR3 DNA is TGTGCCAGCAGTTCACAGGGAAACACCATATATTTT.

The V call is TRBV7-9, the J call TRBJ1-2, with D uncertain. The CDR3 length is 14 residues. From germline, CDR1 is SEHNR and CDR2 FQNEAQ (reference sequence). V shed 5 bases and J shed 5 bases, with 15 bases lying between them. CDR3 sequence reads: CASSAESRSYGYTF. The CDR3, as DNA: TGTGCCAGCAGCGCGGAGAGCCGGTCTTATGGCTACACCTTC.

V usage is TRBV27 and J usage is TRBJ2-6; weak D call: TRBD1 (6 bases). CDR1 is MNHEY and CDR2 is SMNVEV in the germline V gene (reference sequence). The V end lost 5 bases, the J end lost 0 bases, and 11 bases lay between the germline ends. The CDR3 covers 16 residues. CDR3 in DNA: TGTGCCAGCAGTATAACACAGGGCTCTGGGGCCAACGTCCTGACTTTC. It yields the protein CASSITQGSGANVLTF. Combining the CDR3 with reference TRBV27 and TRBJ2-6 gives the whole variable domain EAQVTQNPRYLITVTGKKLTVTCSQNMNHEYMSWYRQDPGLGLRQIYYSMNVEVTDKGDVPEGYKVSRKEKRNFPLILESPSPNQTSLYFCASSITQGSGANVLTFGAGSRLTVL.

The chain carries TRBV7-2 and TRBJ2-2; tentatively, D is TRBD2 (6 bases). Germline V gene data show CDR1 as SGHTA and CDR2 as FQGNSA. The CDR3 covers 15 residues. Trimming removed 5 bases from V and 4 bases from J, with 14 bases in between. CDR3 sequence: CASSTSQGGTGELFF. CDR3 coding DNA: TGTGCCAGCAGCACGTCCCAGGGAGGCACCGGGGAGCTGTTTTTT.

The chain links TRBV20-1 to TRBJ1-2; no firm D call. The CDR3 runs 11 residues. The germline V gene has CDR1 DFQATT and CDR2 SNEGSKA (reference sequence). The V gene lost 5 bases and the J gene lost 11 bases, with 15 bases spanning the gap. The CDR3 DNA reads as TGCAGTGCTCAAGGCGTAGGGAGATACACCTTC. This codes for CSAQGVGRYTF.

This clone was counted between two and nine times. The V and J genes are TRBV9 and TRBJ2-5, with 12 bases that match TRBD2. Germline CDR1 SGDLS, CDR2 YYNGEE. CDR3 size: 15 residues. V was clipped by 3 bases and J by 4 bases; unmatched bases: 4. The CDR3, as DNA: TGTGCCAGCAGCGCTAGCGGGGGGGCAGGAGAGACCCAGTACTTC. This encodes CASSASGGAGETQYF.

This chain connects TRBV7-2 to TRBJ2-2, with D possibly being TRBD2 (6 bases). Germline-derived CDR1 and CDR2 are SGHTA and FQGNSA. The CDR3 is 15 residues long. Trimming cost V 1 base and J 6 bases, with 12 bases left between them. CDR3 amino acids: CASSLVPSEAGELFF. In DNA form, the CDR3 reads TGTGCCAGCAGCTTAGTACCTAGCGAGGCCGGGGAGCTGTTTTTT.